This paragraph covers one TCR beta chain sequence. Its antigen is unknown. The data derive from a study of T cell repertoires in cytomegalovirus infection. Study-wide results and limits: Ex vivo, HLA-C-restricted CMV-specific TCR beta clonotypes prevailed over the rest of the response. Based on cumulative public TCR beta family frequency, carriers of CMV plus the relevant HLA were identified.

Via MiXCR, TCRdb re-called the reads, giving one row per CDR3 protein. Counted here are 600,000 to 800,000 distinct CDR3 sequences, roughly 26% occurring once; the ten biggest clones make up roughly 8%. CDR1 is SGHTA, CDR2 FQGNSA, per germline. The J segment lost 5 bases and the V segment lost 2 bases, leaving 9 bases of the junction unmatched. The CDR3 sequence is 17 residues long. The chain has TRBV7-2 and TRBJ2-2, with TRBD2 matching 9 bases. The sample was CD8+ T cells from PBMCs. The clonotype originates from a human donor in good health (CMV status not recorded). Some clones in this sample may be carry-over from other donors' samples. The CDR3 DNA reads TGTGCCAGCAGCTTACTGGCGGGGGGGCTCCTAACCGGGGAGCTGTTTTTT. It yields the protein CASSLLAGGLLTGELFF.